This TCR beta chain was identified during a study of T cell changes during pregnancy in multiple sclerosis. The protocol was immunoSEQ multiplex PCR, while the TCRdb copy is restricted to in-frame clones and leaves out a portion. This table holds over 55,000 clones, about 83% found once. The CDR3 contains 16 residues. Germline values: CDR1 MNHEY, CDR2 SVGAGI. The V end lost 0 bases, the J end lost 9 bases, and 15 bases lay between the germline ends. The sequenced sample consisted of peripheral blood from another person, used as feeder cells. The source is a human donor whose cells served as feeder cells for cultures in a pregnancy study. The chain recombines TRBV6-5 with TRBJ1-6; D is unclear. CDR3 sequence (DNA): TGTGCCAGCAGTTACTCGATCAGAGGGTTAGGTTCACCCCTCCACTTT. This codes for CASSYSIRGLGSPLHF.